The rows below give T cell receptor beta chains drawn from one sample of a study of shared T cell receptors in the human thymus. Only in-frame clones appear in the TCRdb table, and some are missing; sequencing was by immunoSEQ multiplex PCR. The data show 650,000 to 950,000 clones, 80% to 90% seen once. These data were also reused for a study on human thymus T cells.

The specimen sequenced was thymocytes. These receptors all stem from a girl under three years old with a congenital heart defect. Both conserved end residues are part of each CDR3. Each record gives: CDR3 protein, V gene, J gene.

CASSFLRDRTTLATF	TRBV7-9	TRBJ1-2
CASSTSFGTVWF	TRBV19	TRBJ1-3
CASSFRTGGSPVEQFF	TRBV5-5	TRBJ2-1
CASTREAENNEQFF	TRBV6-1	TRBJ2-1
CASSLYRTGVRGEAFF	TRBV27	TRBJ1-1
CASSFEGQGGTGELFF	TRBV28	TRBJ2-2
CASSLAASGDFGGTQYF	TRBV7-2	TRBJ2-5
CASSRGWSAKNIQYF	TRBV14	TRBJ2-4
CASSPTLPRGETQYF	TRBV9	TRBJ2-5
CASRTHKTGEDTEAFF	TRBV5-1	TRBJ1-1
CASSQGRTGYKGDEQYF	TRBV4-1	TRBJ2-7
CASSLVVRGRHGYTF	TRBV5-5	TRBJ1-2
CASSARGGRYGYTF	TRBV9	TRBJ1-2